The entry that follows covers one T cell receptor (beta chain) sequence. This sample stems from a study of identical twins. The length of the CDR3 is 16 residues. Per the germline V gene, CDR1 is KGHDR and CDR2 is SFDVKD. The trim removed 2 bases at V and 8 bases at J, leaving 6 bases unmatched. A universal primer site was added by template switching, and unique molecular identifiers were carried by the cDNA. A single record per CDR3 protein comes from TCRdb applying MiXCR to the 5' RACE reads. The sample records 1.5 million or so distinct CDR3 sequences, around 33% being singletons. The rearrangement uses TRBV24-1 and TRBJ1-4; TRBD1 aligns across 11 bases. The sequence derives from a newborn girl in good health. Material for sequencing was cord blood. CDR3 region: CATSDYRDRGREKLFF. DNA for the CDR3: TGTGCCACCAGTGATTACCGGGACAGGGGGAGGGAAAAACTGTTTTTT.